The 30 T cell receptor beta chains below all came from one sample that was sequenced in a study of blood T cell repertoires in COVID-19. The data were produced by immunoSEQ multiplex PCR, yet TCRdb's version contains in-frame clones alone and is incomplete. The data show around 130,000 clones, roughly 88% seen once. Source material: peripheral blood. Every receptor here comes from a man in his 70s with active COVID-19.

This rearrangement joins TRBV24-1 to TRBJ2-1; 8 nucleotides match TRBD2. The germline gives CDR1 KGHDR, CDR2 SFDVKD. With 4 bases clipped from V and 12 bases from J, the junction kept 13 bases outside the gene matches. The CDR3 spans 15 residues. CDR3 sequence reads: CATSDPSGRAGMQFF. As DNA, the CDR3 is TGTGCCACCAGTGACCCATCCGGGAGGGCCGGAATGCAGTTCTTC.

V is TRBV30 and J is TRBJ2-2, with 8 bases lining up with TRBD1. The CDR3 extends over 15 amino acids. Germline CDR1 and CDR2: GTSNPN and SVGIG (reference sequence). V dropped 3 bases and J dropped 1; count of bases not matched to a gene: 4. The CDR3 is CAWSQGQGNTGELFF. The CDR3, as DNA: TGTGCCTGGAGCCAAGGACAGGGGAACACCGGGGAGCTGTTTTTT.

The chain couples TRBV9 to TRBJ2-3, with 10 bases aligning to TRBD2. The germline V gene has CDR1 SGDLS and CDR2 YYNGEE. The trim removed 4 bases at V and 1 base at J, leaving 6 bases unmatched. The CDR3 spans 16 residues. The CDR3 sequence: CASSSRGTSGTDTQYF. For the CDR3, the DNA is TGTGCCAGCAGCTCCCGGGGGACTAGCGGCACAGATACGCAGTATTTT.

The V gene is TRBV2, the J gene TRBJ2-5; a possible D gene is TRBD1 (8 bases). CDR1 and CDR2 (germline): SNHLY, FYNNEI. The CDR3 runs 14 residues. V lost 5 bases, J lost 3 bases, and 13 bases lay in between. CDR3 DNA: TGTGCCAGCAGTTACACAGGGGGGGAAGAGACCCAGTACTTC. It specifies CASSYTGGEETQYF.

The chain has TRBV3-1 (or the pseudogene TRBV3-2) and TRBJ2-7; 9 positions match TRBD2. After removal of 0 bases from V and 3 bases from J, the junction contained 15 bases not matched to a gene. The CDR3 is 19 amino acids. CDR1 is LGHDT and CDR2 is YNNKEL in the germline V gene (reference sequence). Written as DNA, the CDR3 is TGTGCCAGCAGCCAAGATTCAATGGTAGCGGGAGCCGTCAGCTACGAGCAGTACTTC. Its translation: CASSQDSMVAGAVSYEQYF.

The chain has TRBV7-9 and TRBJ2-1; TRBD2 matches at 9 bases. Germline trimming cut 4 bases from V and 1 base from J; bases unmatched to any gene: 5. The CDR3 loop spans 16 amino acids. Germline V gives CDR1 SEHNR, CDR2 FQNEAQ (reference sequence). CDR3 coding DNA: TGTGCCAGCAGCTCGATAGCGGGAGTGTCCTACAATGAGCAGTTCTTC. As protein: CASSSIAGVSYNEQFF.

The chain combines TRBV5-4 with TRBJ2-1; TRBD2 matches at 9 bases. Per germline, CDR1 SGHNT and CDR2 YYREEE (reference sequence). Losses at the gene ends were 4 bases for V and 0 bases for J; bases not matched to a gene: 2. The CDR3 runs to 15 residues. CDR3 nucleotide sequence: TGTGCCAGCAGCCAGACTAGCGGCTCCTACAATGAGCAGTTCTTC. It translates to CASSQTSGSYNEQFF.

This chain's CDR3 is CASSRGIYEQYF. The DNA of the CDR3 is TGTGCCAGCAGTAGGGGAATCTACGAGCAGTACTTC. The rearrangement uses TRBV12-3 or TRBV12-4 and TRBJ2-7; D perhaps matches TRBD1 (5 bases). Trimming removed 5 bases at V and 3 bases at J, with 8 bases between. The CDR3 loop spans 12 amino acids.

The chain carries TRBV14 and TRBJ1-6, with 9 bases identical to TRBD1. Per germline, CDR1 SGHDN and CDR2 FVKESK. Losses at the gene ends were 4 bases for V and 9 bases for J; bases not matched to a gene: 7. CDR3 length: 15 amino acids. DNA of the CDR3: TGTGCCAGCAGCCCCACAGGGGGCGGAGGTTCACCCCTCCACTTT. This translates into CASSPTGGGGSPLHF.

This sequence joins TRBV28 and TRBJ1-2; D ambiguous. Trimming shortened V by 6 bases and J by 4 bases, and 9 bases separated the two germline ends. The length of the CDR3 is 12 residues. The germline V gene has CDR1 MDHEN and CDR2 SYDVKM. CDR3 region: CASSSGSYGYTF. CDR3 coding DNA: TGTGCCAGCAGCTCAGGATCCTATGGCTACACCTTC.

This clone has just a few counts. V and J are TRBV12-3 or TRBV12-4 and TRBJ2-1; D gene ambiguous. V lost 5 bases and J 5 bases, leaving 4 bases between the germline ends. The CDR3 loop spans 11 amino acids. This CDR3 is CASSRDNEQFF. In DNA form, the CDR3 reads TGTGCCAGCAGTCGGGACAATGAGCAGTTCTTC.

The CDR3 here is CASSVGGGANLYNEQFF. DNA for the CDR3: TGTGCCAGCAGCGTAGGAGGGGGAGCGAACCTCTACAATGAGCAGTTCTTC. J is TRBJ2-1 and V is TRBV9, with D tentatively TRBD1 (6 bases). The V gene's germline CDR1 is SGDLS and CDR2 YYNGEE. The CDR3 is made up of 17 amino acids. Trimming stripped 0 bases from V and 3 bases from J, with 16 bases between. The whole variable domain, filled in from reference TRBV9 and TRBJ2-1, reads DSGVTQTPKHLITATGQRVTLRCSPRSGDLSVYWYQQSLDQGLQFLIQYYNGEERAKGNILERFSAQQFPDLHSELNLSSLELGDSALYFCASSVGGGANLYNEQFFGPGTRLTVL.

The chain carries TRBV6-6 and TRBJ1-1; D call uncertain. The CDR3 is made up of 14 amino acids. Germline V gene sequence: CDR1 MNHNY, CDR2 SVGAGI (reference sequence). Trimming left V 2 bases short and J 1 base short, with 8 bases between. The CDR3 protein is CASSYVRGNTEAFF. The CDR3 DNA is TGTGCCAGCAGTTACGTCAGAGGGAACACTGAAGCTTTCTTT.

About this clone itself: This same CDR3 is encoded by further DNA sequences in the sample. The chain joins TRBV27 to TRBJ2-5; TRBD2 aligns across 9 bases. V trimming: 2 bases; J trimming: 5 bases; junction bases outside the gene matches: 6. Germline lookup yields CDR1 MNHEY and CDR2 SMNVEV (reference sequence). This CDR3 contains 15 residues. The CDR3 DNA sequence: TGTGCCAGCAGTTTACGGAGGCGGGAGGGGGAGACCCAGTACTTC. It is translated as CASSLRRREGETQYF.

The chain joins TRBV27 to TRBJ1-1, with TRBD1 identical over 8 bases. V lost 6 bases and J lost 1; bases outside the gene matches: 4. Germline CDR1 is MNHEY and CDR2 is SMNVEV (reference sequence). CDR3 length: 14 residues. The DNA for the CDR3 is TGTGCCAGCAGCCCCGACAGGGGGAACACTGAAGCTTTCTTT. This translates into CASSPDRGNTEAFF.

The rearrangement uses TRBV7-2 and TRBJ2-1; D is possibly TRBD2 (6 bases). Trimming pared 4 bases from V and 6 bases from J, leaving 13 bases between. CDR1 and CDR2 from the germline V gene are SGHTA and FQGNSA. The CDR3 consists of 14 residues. The CDR3 loop is CASSSPGLPNEQFF. The CDR3 coding sequence is TGTGCCAGCAGCTCCCCGGGACTCCCCAATGAGCAGTTCTTC.

This chain uses TRBV6-2 or TRBV6-3 with TRBJ2-7; 10 bases agree with TRBD1. V lost 6 bases, J lost 0 bases, and 11 bases stayed unmatched. The length of the CDR3 is 17 residues. Germline assignment: CDR1 MNHEY and CDR2 SVGEGT. CDR3 loop: CASSGRDRGSSSYEQYF. The CDR3 DNA is TGTGCCAGCAGCGGCCGGGACAGGGGCTCTAGCTCCTACGAGCAGTACTTC.

V and J are TRBV29-1 and TRBJ2-4; 7 nucleotides agree with TRBD1. The V gene's germline CDR1 is SQVTM and CDR2 ANQGSEA. The CDR3 has 13 residues. V gave up 4 bases and J gave up 11 bases; unmatched junction bases: 11. CDR3 nucleotide sequence: TGCAGCGTTGGGCCGACGGACAGGCACGTTCAGTACTTC. Protein sequence: CSVGPTDRHVQYF.

The CDR3 spells CASSSQKNTEAFF. The CDR3 DNA sequence: TGTGCCAGCAGCTCCCAGAAAAACACTGAAGCTTTCTTT. The chain links TRBV6-5 to TRBJ1-1; no clear D. V was clipped by 6 bases and J by 2 bases, with 10 bases between them. Germline V lookup: CDR1 MNHEY, CDR2 SVGAGI. This CDR3 is built from 13 residues.

V is TRBV2 and J is TRBJ2-3; the match to TRBD2 covers 9 bases. This CDR3 is built from 14 residues. V shed 6 bases and J 3 bases; nucleotides not matched to a gene: 4. The germline CDR1 and CDR2 sequences are SNHLY and FYNNEI. The CDR3 region is CASRVSGRTDTQYF. The DNA of the CDR3 is TGTGCCAGCAGGGTTAGCGGGAGAACAGATACGCAGTATTTT.

This sequence joins TRBV14 and TRBJ2-7; 12 bases align to TRBD2. With V trimmed by 5 bases and J by 3 bases, 5 bases remained unmatched. The CDR3 has 15 residues. Looked up from germline, CDR1 is SGHDN and CDR2 is FVKESK. This chain's CDR3 is CASSTGLAGSYEQYF. The CDR3, as DNA: TGTGCCAGCAGCACCGGACTAGCGGGAAGCTACGAGCAGTACTTC.

The chain recombines TRBV27 with TRBJ2-1; D is unresolved. The CDR3 runs 14 residues. V was trimmed by 8 bases and J by 7 bases, leaving 18 bases between them. In germline, CDR1 is MNHEY, CDR2 SMNVEV (reference sequence). The CDR3 protein is CASRLLAPSNEQFF. The DNA for the CDR3 is TGTGCCAGCCGCCTTTTGGCCCCCAGTAATGAGCAGTTCTTC.

The sample holds a few counts of this clone. This chain links TRBV7-9 with TRBJ1-6; D unclear. There are 14 residues in the CDR3. CDR1 and CDR2 from the germline V gene are SEHNR and FQNEAQ (reference sequence). The V and J ends lost 1 base and 10 bases respectively, with 11 bases between them. The CDR3 region is CASSLVSGKSPLHF. The CDR3 region has the DNA TGTGCCAGCAGCTTAGTTTCAGGAAAATCACCCCTCCACTTT.

The chain recombines TRBV24-1 with TRBJ2-3; perhaps TRBD2 as D (6 bases). Germline CDR1 KGHDR, CDR2 SFDVKD. V lost 3 bases to trimming and J lost 0 bases, with 9 bases between them. The CDR3 spans 15 residues. This chain's CDR3 is CATSDRGLSTDTQYF. DNA of the CDR3: TGTGCCACCAGTGATCGGGGACTTAGCACAGATACGCAGTATTTT.

The chain carries TRBV25-1 and TRBJ1-6; D gene unclear. The V gene's germline CDR1 is MGHDK and CDR2 SYGVNS. Trimming removed 4 bases at V and 6 bases at J, with 10 bases between. The CDR3 extends over 14 amino acids. The chain's CDR3 is CASSGETGNSPLHF. The CDR3 DNA reads TGTGCCAGCAGTGGGGAGACGGGTAATTCACCCCTCCACTTT.

This chain joins TRBV7-2 and TRBJ2-7; D gene unclear. The CDR3 runs 15 residues. From germline, CDR1 is SGHTA and CDR2 FQGNSA. The ends were cut back, 1 base at V and 5 bases at J, with 15 bases in the middle. The CDR3 DNA reads TGTGCCAGCAGCTTAGAAGTTCCCGGGTATCACGAGCAGTACTTC. Residues: CASSLEVPGYHEQYF. Combining the CDR3 with reference TRBV7-2 and TRBJ2-7 gives the whole variable domain GAGVSQSPSNKVTEKGKDVELRCDPISGHTALYWYRQSLGQGLEFLIYFQGNSAPDKSGLPSDRFSAERTGGSVSTLTIQRTQQEDSAVYLCASSLEVPGYHEQYFGPGTRLTVT.

V and J are TRBV9 and TRBJ2-2; TRBD2 might be the D (5 bases). Germline assignment: CDR1 SGDLS and CDR2 YYNGEE. V was clipped by 4 bases and J by 6 bases, with 10 bases between them. This CDR3 comprises 13 residues. The CDR3 loop reads CASSRGQAGELFF. Written as DNA, the CDR3 is TGTGCCAGCAGCAGAGGGCAGGCCGGGGAGCTGTTTTTT.

The chain recombines TRBV24-1 with TRBJ2-1, with D perhaps TRBD1 (5 bases). Germline CDR1 and CDR2: KGHDR and SFDVKD. This CDR3 has 14 residues. The V and J ends lost 9 bases and 5 bases respectively, with 16 bases between them. The CDR3 DNA sequence: TGTGCCACCCAAGACCGGACACTAAACAATGAGCAGTTCTTC. It yields the protein CATQDRTLNNEQFF.

The V gene is TRBV6-5, the J gene TRBJ1-2; no clear D. The CDR3 length is 13 residues. The V end was cut by 7 bases, the J end by 3 bases, with 12 bases between. Germline-derived CDR1 and CDR2 are MNHEY and SVGAGI. The CDR3 DNA is TGTGCCAGCACCTCACAGCTTTACTATGGCTACACCTTC. Protein: CASTSQLYYGYTF.

CDR3 region: CASSLLLGQGGDTQYF. The CDR3 DNA follows: TGCGCCAGCAGCTTGCTCCTGGGACAGGGGGGAGATACGCAGTATTTT. The rearrangement uses TRBV5-1 and TRBJ2-3; 11 bases agree with TRBD1. Trimming removed 1 base from V and 5 bases from J; junction bases left unmatched: 6. The CDR3 loop spans 16 amino acids. Germline CDR1 is SGHRS and CDR2 is YFSETQ.